This T cell receptor beta chain was sequenced in a study of spatial heterogeneity in lung cancer. Study as a whole: The mean occurrence of each unique TCR and UMI combination in raw reads exceeded ten.

Individual TCR cDNA molecules each bore their own unique molecular identifier. TCRdb called the 5' RACE reads again in MiXCR, with one record for every CDR3 protein. Of 35,000 to 55,000 distinct CDR3 sequences in the sample, roughly 20% are singletons; the top ten hold roughly 7.2%. The sample's time point: blood at routine non-recurrence follow-up after resection. No cells were sorted before sequencing. The whole RNA sequenced was extracted from tumor, nontumor lung or frozen PBMC. The CDR3 consists of 13 residues. CDR1 and CDR2 from the germline V gene are DFQATT and SNEGSKA (reference sequence). V was trimmed by 3 bases and J by 0 bases, leaving 8 bases between them. There are a few counts of this clonotype.

The J gene is TRBJ1-2, the V gene TRBV20-1; D gene ambiguous. This receptor was obtained from a female donor with early-stage non-small cell lung cancer. The material sequenced was PBMCs, taken at follow-up. DNA of the CDR3: TGCAGTGCTAGGACGGCTCCTAACTATGGCTACACCTTC. Protein sequence: CSARTAPNYGYTF.